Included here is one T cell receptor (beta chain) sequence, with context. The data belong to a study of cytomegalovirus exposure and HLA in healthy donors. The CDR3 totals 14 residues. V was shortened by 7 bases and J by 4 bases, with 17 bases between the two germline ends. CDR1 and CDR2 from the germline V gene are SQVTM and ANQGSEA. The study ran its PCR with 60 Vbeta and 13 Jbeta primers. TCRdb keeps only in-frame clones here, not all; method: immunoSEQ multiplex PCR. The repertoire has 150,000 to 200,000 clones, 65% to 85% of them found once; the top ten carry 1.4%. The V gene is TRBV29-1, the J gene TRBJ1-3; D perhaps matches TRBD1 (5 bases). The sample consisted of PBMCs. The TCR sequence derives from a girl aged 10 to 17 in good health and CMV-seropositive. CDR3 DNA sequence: TGCAGCGGACTTCTCGACAGAGCCGGAAACACCATATATTTT. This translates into CSGLLDRAGNTIYF.